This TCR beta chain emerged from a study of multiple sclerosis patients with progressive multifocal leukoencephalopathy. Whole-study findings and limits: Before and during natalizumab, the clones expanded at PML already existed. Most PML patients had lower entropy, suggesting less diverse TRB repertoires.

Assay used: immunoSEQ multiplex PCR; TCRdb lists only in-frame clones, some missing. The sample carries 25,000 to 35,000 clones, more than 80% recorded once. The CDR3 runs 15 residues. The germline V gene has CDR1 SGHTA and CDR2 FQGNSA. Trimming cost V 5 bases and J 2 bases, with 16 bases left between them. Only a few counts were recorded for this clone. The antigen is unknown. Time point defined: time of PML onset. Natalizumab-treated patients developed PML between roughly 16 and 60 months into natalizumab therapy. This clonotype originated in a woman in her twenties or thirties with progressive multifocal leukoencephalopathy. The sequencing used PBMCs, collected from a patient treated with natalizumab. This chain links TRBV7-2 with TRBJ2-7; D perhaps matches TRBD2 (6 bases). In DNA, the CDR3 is TGTGCCAGCAGCACATCGGGGGTGGCCCCCTACGAGCAGTACTTC. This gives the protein CASSTSGVAPYEQYF.